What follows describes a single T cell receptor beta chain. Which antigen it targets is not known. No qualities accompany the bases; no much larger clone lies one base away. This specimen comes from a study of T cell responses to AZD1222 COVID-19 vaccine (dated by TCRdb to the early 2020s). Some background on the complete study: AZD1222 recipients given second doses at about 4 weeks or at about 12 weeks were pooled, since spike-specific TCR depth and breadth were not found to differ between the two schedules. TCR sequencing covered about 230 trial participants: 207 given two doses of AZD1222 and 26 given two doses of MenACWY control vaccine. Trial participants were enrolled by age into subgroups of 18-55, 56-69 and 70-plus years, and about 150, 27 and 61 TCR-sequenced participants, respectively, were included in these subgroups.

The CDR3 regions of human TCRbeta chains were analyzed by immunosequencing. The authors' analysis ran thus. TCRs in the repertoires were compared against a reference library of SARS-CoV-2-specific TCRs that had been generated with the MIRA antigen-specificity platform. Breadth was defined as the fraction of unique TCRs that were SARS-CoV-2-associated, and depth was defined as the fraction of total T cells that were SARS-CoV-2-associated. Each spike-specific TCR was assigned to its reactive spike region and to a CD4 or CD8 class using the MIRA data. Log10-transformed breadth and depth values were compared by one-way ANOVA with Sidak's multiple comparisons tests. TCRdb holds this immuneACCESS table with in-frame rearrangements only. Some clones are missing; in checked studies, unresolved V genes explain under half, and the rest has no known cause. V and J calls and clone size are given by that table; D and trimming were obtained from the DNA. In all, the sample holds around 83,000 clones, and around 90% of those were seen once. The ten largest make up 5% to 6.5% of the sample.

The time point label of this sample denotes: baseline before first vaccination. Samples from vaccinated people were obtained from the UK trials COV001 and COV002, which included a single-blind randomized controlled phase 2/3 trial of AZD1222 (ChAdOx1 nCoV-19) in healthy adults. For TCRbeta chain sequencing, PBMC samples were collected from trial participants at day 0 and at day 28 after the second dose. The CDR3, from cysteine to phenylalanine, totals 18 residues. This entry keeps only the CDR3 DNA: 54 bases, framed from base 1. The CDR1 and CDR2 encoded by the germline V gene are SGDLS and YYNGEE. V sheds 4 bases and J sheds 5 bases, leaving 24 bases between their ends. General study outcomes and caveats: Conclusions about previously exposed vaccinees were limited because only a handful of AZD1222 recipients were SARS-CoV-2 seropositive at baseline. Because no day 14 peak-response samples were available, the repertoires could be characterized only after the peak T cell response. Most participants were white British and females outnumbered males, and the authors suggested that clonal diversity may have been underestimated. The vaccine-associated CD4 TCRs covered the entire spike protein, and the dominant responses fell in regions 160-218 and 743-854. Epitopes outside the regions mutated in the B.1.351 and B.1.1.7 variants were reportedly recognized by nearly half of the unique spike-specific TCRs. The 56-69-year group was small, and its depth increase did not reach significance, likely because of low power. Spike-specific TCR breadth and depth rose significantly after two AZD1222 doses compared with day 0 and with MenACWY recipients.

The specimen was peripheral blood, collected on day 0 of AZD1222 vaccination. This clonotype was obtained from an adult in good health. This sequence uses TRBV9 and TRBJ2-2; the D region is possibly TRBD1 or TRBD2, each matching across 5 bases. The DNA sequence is TGTGCCAGCAGCCCCAGGGTACTAGGTGGTTCAATTACCGGGGAGCTGTTTTTT. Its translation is CASSPRVLGGSITGELFF.